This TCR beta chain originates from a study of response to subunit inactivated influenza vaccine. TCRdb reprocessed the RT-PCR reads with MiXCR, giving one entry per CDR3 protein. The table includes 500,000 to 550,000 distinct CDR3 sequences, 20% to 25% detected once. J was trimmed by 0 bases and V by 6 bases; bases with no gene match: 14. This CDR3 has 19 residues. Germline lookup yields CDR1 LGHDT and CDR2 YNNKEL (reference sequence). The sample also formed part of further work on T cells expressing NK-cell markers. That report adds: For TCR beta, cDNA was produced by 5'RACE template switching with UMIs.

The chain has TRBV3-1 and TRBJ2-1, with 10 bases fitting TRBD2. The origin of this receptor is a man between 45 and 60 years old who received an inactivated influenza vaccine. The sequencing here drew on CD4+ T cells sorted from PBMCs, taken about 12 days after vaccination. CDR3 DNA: TGTGCCAGCAGTATCCTTCCCGGGACTAGCGCGAGCTCCTACAATGAGCAGTTCTTC. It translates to CASSILPGTSASSYNEQFF.